This T cell receptor beta chain was identified during a study of CD8+ T cells in alopecia areata. Broader study findings: Higher clonality than in normal scalp was seen in lesional scalp, especially alopecia totalis/universalis. In scalp and blood, many expanded lesional clones persisted during tofacitinib. Tofacitinib significantly lowered scalp clonality and expanded CD8+ clones among the top 100.

The CDR3 length is 13 residues. Germline V gives CDR1 MNHNS, CDR2 SASEGT. Deletions cut 5 bases from V and 7 bases from J, with 14 bases between. Treatment described: oral pan-JAK inhibitor, 5-10 mg twice daily. Isolation of CD4+ and CD8+ T cells from PBMCs was achieved by sorting. Isolated RNA was reverse transcribed into cDNA used as the sequencing template. Assay used: immunoSEQ multiplex PCR; TCRdb lists only in-frame clones, some missing. Of some 150,000 clones listed, about 88% are singletons. To note about this clone: Its specificity is unknown.

Sequences were derived from CD8+ T cells sorted from blood, sampled at week 4, from a patient treated with tofacitinib. This clonotype originated in a human donor with alopecia areata. The chain employs TRBV6-1 and TRBJ2-5, with D perhaps assigned TRBD1 or TRBD2 (5 bases each). The CDR3 here is CASSRDGPGTQYF. CDR3 sequence (DNA): TGTGCCAGCAGTAGGGACGGTCCAGGGACCCAGTACTTC.